Each of the 26 T cell receptor beta chains below was sequenced from the same sample in a study of shared clonotypes between healthy human individuals. Data came from immunoSEQ multiplex PCR; TCRdb stores just in-frame clones and leaves some out. The sample lists 2 million to 2.5 million clones, around 92% occurring once. The specimen sequenced was naive CD4+ T cells from PBMCs. Subset of the sample: CD45RA+ positively selected. The receptors here all came from a man between 18 and 29 years old in good health. Some clones in this sample may be carry-over from other donors' samples.

The rearrangement uses TRBV2 and TRBJ2-5; no clear D gene. V lost 6 bases and J lost 7, with 15 bases in between. Germline loops: CDR1 SNHLY, CDR2 FYNNEI. This CDR3 comprises 13 residues. The CDR3 sequence: CASSATDGWTQYF. In nucleotides, the CDR3 is TGTGCCAGCAGCGCCACGGACGGATGGACCCAGTACTTC.

The chain uses TRBV23-1 and TRBJ2-7; D remains ambiguous. TRBV23-1 belongs to the ORF category, with a function that is uncertain. This CDR3 has 12 residues. Trimming removed 2 bases from V and 7 bases from J, with 9 bases in between. The CDR3 protein is CASSQPGEEQYF. CDR3 bases: TGCGCCAGCAGTCAACCGGGTGAAGAGCAGTACTTC.

The rearrangement uses TRBV19 and TRBJ1-1; possibly TRBD1 for D (6 bases). Germline CDR1 and CDR2: LNHDA and SQIVND (reference sequence). This CDR3 has 17 residues. Deletions cut 3 bases from V and 7 bases from J, with 24 bases between. This chain's CDR3 is CASSMIQGFVDRGEAFF. The CDR3, as DNA: TGTGCCAGTAGTATGATACAGGGATTTGTGGATCGGGGTGAAGCTTTCTTT. Full variable domain (outside the CDR3, taken from reference TRBV19 and TRBJ1-1): DGGITQSPKYLFRKEGQNVTLSCEQNLNHDAMYWYRQDPGQGLRLIYYSQIVNDFQKGDIAEGYSVSREKKESFPLTVTSAQKNPTAFYLCASSMIQGFVDRGEAFFGQGTRLTVV.

The rearrangement joins TRBV28 to TRBJ2-5; possibly TRBD1 for D (6 bases). This CDR3 comprises 17 residues. The germline V and J ends were trimmed by 2 bases and 2 bases, with 18 bases remaining between them. Germline V lookup: CDR1 MDHEN, CDR2 SYDVKM. The CDR3 here is CASSLTFLTGGQETQYF. DNA of the CDR3: TGTGCCAGCAGTTTAACCTTCTTGACAGGAGGACAAGAGACCCAGTACTTC.

The CDR3 spells CASSRRTSERGDTQYF. Here the CDR3 DNA reads TGTGCCAGCAGCCGCCGCACTAGCGAGAGGGGAGATACGCAGTATTTT. This chain joins TRBV4-2 and TRBJ2-3, with 7 bases fitting TRBD2. Germline V gene sequence: CDR1 LGHNA, CDR2 YNFKEQ. V was clipped by 4 bases and J by 5 bases; unmatched bases: 12. CDR3 size: 16 residues.

The V and J genes are TRBV29-1 and TRBJ2-3; a weak D match, TRBD1 (5 bases). Per the germline V gene, CDR1 is SQVTM and CDR2 is ANQGSEA. This CDR3 has 14 residues. The CDR3 loop reads CSWGGATSTDTQYF. The CDR3, as DNA: TGCAGTTGGGGTGGGGCAACTAGCACAGATACGCAGTATTTT.

The rearrangement uses TRBV9 and TRBJ2-5, with a possible D match to TRBD1 (6 bases). The CDR3 has 15 amino acids. Trimming stripped 0 bases from V and 0 bases from J, with 9 bases between. Looked up from germline, CDR1 is SGDLS and CDR2 is YYNGEE. The CDR3, as DNA: TGTGCCAGCAGCGTAGCTTCAGGGGACCAAGAGACCCAGTACTTC. Its translation: CASSVASGDQETQYF. The full variable domain, its missing parts supplied by reference TRBV9 and TRBJ2-5, is DSGVTQTPKHLITATGQRVTLRCSPRSGDLSVYWYQQSLDQGLQFLIQYYNGEERAKGNILERFSAQQFPDLHSELNLSSLELGDSALYFCASSVASGDQETQYFGPGTRLLVL.

Concerning this clone: The same CDR3 also results from other DNA sequences found in this sample. The chain has TRBV28 and TRBJ2-5, with 7 bases fitting TRBD2. Germline loops: CDR1 MDHEN, CDR2 SYDVKM. This CDR3 comprises 13 residues. The trim removed 4 bases at V and 2 bases at J, leaving 1 base unmatched. In DNA, the CDR3 is TGTGCCAGCAGTTCAGCGGGACAAGAGACCCAGTACTTC. Residues: CASSSAGQETQYF.

The count of this clone is one. CDR3 protein: CASSYSRADPEFF. The CDR3 DNA reads TGTGCCAGCAGTTACTCACGGGCGGATCCCGAGTTCTTC. The genes are TRBV6-5 and TRBJ2-1; D is ambiguous. The CDR3 is 13 amino acids. Germline V gene sequence: CDR1 MNHEY, CDR2 SVGAGI. The V gene lost 0 bases and the J gene lost 14 bases, with 14 bases spanning the gap.

This rearrangement joins TRBV27 to TRBJ2-3; D is unresolved. Trimming cost V 0 bases and J 12 bases, with 10 bases left between them. Germline-derived CDR1 and CDR2 are MNHEY and SMNVEV (reference sequence). The CDR3 covers 12 residues. CDR3 protein: CASSLSLGIQYF. The CDR3 nucleotides are TGTGCCAGCAGTTTATCGTTGGGGATCCAGTATTTT.

The V gene is TRBV7-2, the J gene TRBJ2-3, with TRBD2 identical over 7 bases. The ends lost 1 base at V and 8 bases at J; junction bases unmatched: 9. There are 15 residues in the CDR3. Germline V gene data show CDR1 as SGHTA and CDR2 as FQGNSA. For the CDR3, the DNA is TGTGCCAGCAGCTTAGACTCCGCGGGAGCCCCTACGCAGTATTTT. Translation: CASSLDSAGAPTQYF. The entire variable domain, with the rest obtained from reference TRBV7-2 and TRBJ2-3, is as follows: GAGVSQSPSNKVTEKGKDVELRCDPISGHTALYWYRQSLGQGLEFLIYFQGNSAPDKSGLPSDRFSAERTGGSVSTLTIQRTQQEDSAVYLCASSLDSAGAPTQYFGPGTRLTVL.

The chain is built from TRBV15 and TRBJ2-7, with D unclear. Germline CDR1 and CDR2: LNHNV and YYDKDF (reference sequence). V gave up 2 bases and J gave up 3 bases, with 11 bases separating them. This CDR3 region has 14 residues. The CDR3 is CATSRRSSDYEQYF. For the CDR3, the DNA is TGTGCCACCAGCAGACGCAGTTCCGACTACGAGCAGTACTTC.

V and J are TRBV5-1 and TRBJ2-5; possible D gene TRBD2, 5 bases. V was shortened by 6 bases and J by 0 bases, with 15 bases between the two germline ends. Germline CDR1 and CDR2: SGHRS and YFSETQ. This CDR3 has 15 residues. Written as DNA, the CDR3 is TGCGCCAGCATTCTCGGGATAGAATACCAAGAGACCCAGTACTTC. This sequence encodes CASILGIEYQETQYF.

This clone was counted once. The chain couples TRBV10-2 to TRBJ1-2; 7 bases are shared with TRBD1. V lost 6 bases and J lost 3; bases outside the gene matches: 10. Germline V gene data show CDR1 as WSHSY and CDR2 as SAAADI. The CDR3 is made up of 15 amino acids. Here the CDR3 reads CASRPYPGTDYGYTF. CDR3 DNA sequence: TGCGCCAGCAGGCCCTATCCCGGGACAGACTATGGCTACACCTTC.

The chain is built from TRBV7-2 and TRBJ2-7; 10 positions match TRBD2. The ends lost 0 bases at V and 9 bases at J; junction bases unmatched: 11. Germline V gene sequence: CDR1 SGHTA, CDR2 FQGNSA. The length of the CDR3 is 16 residues. Here the CDR3 reads CASSLAYGLAGDAQYF. CDR3 DNA sequence: TGTGCCAGCAGCTTAGCGTATGGTCTAGCGGGAGATGCGCAGTACTTC.

The chain combines TRBV19 with TRBJ2-3, with 10 bases fitting TRBD2. CDR1 LNHDA and CDR2 SQIVND come from the germline V gene (reference sequence). Germline trimming cut 4 bases from V and 6 bases from J; bases unmatched to any gene: 4. This CDR3 region has 14 residues. The CDR3 DNA reads as TGTGCCAGTAGTAAGCGGGAGGGCCTGGATACGCAGTATTTT. This encodes CASSKREGLDTQYF.

The chain has TRBV4-3 and TRBJ2-5, with unresolved D. The end of the DNA fits TRBJ2-7 better, so the J call may be wrong. Germline assignment: CDR1 LGHNA and CDR2 YSLEER. The CDR3 spans 14 residues. CDR3 coding DNA: TGCGCCAGCAGCCCGAACATCAGAGCCTACGAGCAGTACTTC. Protein sequence: CASSPNIRAYEQYF.

This chain uses TRBV5-1 with TRBJ2-5, with D perhaps matching TRBD2 (7 bases). The end of the DNA is better explained by TRBJ2-7, so the J call may be wrong. This CDR3 region has 14 residues. CDR1 is SGHRS and CDR2 is YFSETQ in the germline V gene. As DNA, the CDR3 is TGCGCCAGCAGCTTGGCGCGGGGGCGCAACGAGCAGTACTTC. Its translation is CASSLARGRNEQYF.

This clone has only one observation. The chain uses TRBV6-1 and TRBJ1-5; possible D gene TRBD1, 6 bases. Germline V gene sequence: CDR1 MNHNS, CDR2 SASEGT. V lost 6 bases to trimming and J lost 5 bases, with 17 bases between them. The length of the CDR3 is 15 residues. CDR3 in amino acids: CASSDRFGPDQPQHF. DNA of the CDR3: TGTGCCAGCAGCGACAGGTTCGGGCCGGATCAGCCCCAGCATTTT.

This clone is a singleton in its sample. Other DNA variants within this sample encode the same CDR3. The V gene is TRBV6-5, the J gene TRBJ2-7; tentative D call: TRBD1 (6 bases). The CDR3 contains 14 residues. Trimming stripped 2 bases from V and 4 bases from J, with 12 bases between. From germline, CDR1 is MNHEY and CDR2 SVGAGI. The chain's CDR3 is CASSYPGASYEQYF. The DNA for the CDR3 is TGTGCCAGCAGTTACCCAGGGGCCTCATACGAGCAGTACTTC.

With respect to this clone: Within the sample, other DNA sequences also encode this same CDR3. This rearrangement joins TRBV18 to TRBJ1-4; 11 nucleotides agree with TRBD1. This CDR3 is built from 15 residues. The V segment lost 0 bases and the J segment 7 bases; nucleotides outside the gene matches: 1. CDR1 and CDR2 from the germline V gene are KGHSH and LQKENI. CDR3 bases: TGTGCCAGCTCACCACCGGGACAGGGGGGTGAAAAACTGTTTTTT. Translated, it gives CASSPPGQGGEKLFF. Together with reference TRBV18 and TRBJ1-4, the CDR3 gives the full variable domain: NAGVMQNPRHLVRRRGQEARLRCSPMKGHSHVYWYRQLPEEGLKFMVYLQKENIIDESGMPKERFSAEFPKEGPSILRIQQVVRGDSAAYFCASSPPGQGGEKLFFGSGTQLSVL.

This chain connects TRBV18 to TRBJ1-1, with TRBD1 as a possible D gene (5 bases). Looked up from germline, CDR1 is KGHSH and CDR2 is LQKENI. The CDR3 contains 14 residues. V was cut by 5 bases and J by 5 bases, with 15 bases left in between. The CDR3: CASSGGTLGTEAFF. CDR3 bases: TGTGCCAGCTCAGGCGGGACCCTTGGGACTGAAGCTTTCTTT.

The V call is TRBV2, the J call TRBJ2-5; 7 nucleotides agree with TRBD1. J gave up 5 bases and V 4 bases, and 4 bases lay outside the gene matches. The germline V gene has CDR1 SNHLY and CDR2 FYNNEI. The CDR3 runs to 13 residues. The CDR3 region is CASSARGRETQYF. The DNA of the CDR3 is TGTGCCAGCAGTGCTAGGGGGCGGGAGACCCAGTACTTC.

This clone was picked up one time. This chain joins TRBV30 and TRBJ1-6; D is unresolved. With 1 base removed from V and 6 bases from J, the gap between germline ends came to 10 bases. CDR3 length: 14 amino acids. The V gene's germline CDR1 is GTSNPN and CDR2 SVGIG (reference sequence). The CDR3 DNA sequence: TGTGCCTGGAGTGGTCTAGGCGCTAATTCACCCCTCCACTTT. This sequence encodes CAWSGLGANSPLHF.

Here the CDR3 reads CASSVTGYQPQHF. The CDR3 DNA reads TGTGCCAGCAGCGTAACAGGATATCAGCCCCAGCATTTT. The chain combines TRBV9 with TRBJ1-5; TRBD1 is a possible D gene (5 bases). Looked up from germline, CDR1 is SGDLS and CDR2 is YYNGEE. The CDR3 sequence is 13 residues long. Trimming cost V 1 base and J 5 bases, with 7 bases left between them.

About this clone itself: This sample also contains other DNA sequences that code for the same CDR3. CDR3 sequence (DNA): TGTGCCAGCAGTAGGACAGAGAACACTGAAGCTTTCTTT. Protein product: CASSRTENTEAFF. V gene TRBV5-4 combines with J gene TRBJ1-1, with TRBD1 as a possible D gene (6 bases). Germline V gene sequence: CDR1 SGHNT, CDR2 YYREEE (reference sequence). The length of the CDR3 is 13 residues. V lost 5 bases, J lost 1 base, and 9 bases lay in between.